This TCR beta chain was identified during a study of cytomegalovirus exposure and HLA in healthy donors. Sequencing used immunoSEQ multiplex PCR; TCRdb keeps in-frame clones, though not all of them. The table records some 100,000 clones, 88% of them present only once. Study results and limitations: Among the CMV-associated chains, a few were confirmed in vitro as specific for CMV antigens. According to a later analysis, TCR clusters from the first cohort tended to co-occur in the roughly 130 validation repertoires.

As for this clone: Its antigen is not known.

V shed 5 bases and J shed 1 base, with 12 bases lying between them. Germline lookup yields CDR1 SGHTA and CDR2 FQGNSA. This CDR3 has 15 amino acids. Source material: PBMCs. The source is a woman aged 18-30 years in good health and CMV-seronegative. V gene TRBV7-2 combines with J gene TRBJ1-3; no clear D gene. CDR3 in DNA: TGTGCCAGCAGCATGCGTACCAAATCTGGAAACACCATATATTTT. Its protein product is CASSMRTKSGNTIYF.